These 5 T cell receptor beta chains came from one sample sequenced in a study of CD8 T cells in Susac syndrome. An input of roughly 0.45 to 1 ug of RNA was subjected to reverse transcription using random hexamers. TCRdb passed the immunoSEQ multiplex PCR reads through MiXCR, listing each CDR3 protein once. The sample lists tens of thousands of distinct CDR3 sequences, around 94% seen once, with about 0.28% in the top ten. The sequenced sample was CD8+ T cells from PBMCs. These receptors originate from a human donor in good health.

The CDR3 coding sequence is TGTGCCAGCAGGGATACTTCGGTGGGGACAGGGATCCAAGAGACCCAGTACTTC. Protein sequence: CASRDTSVGTGIQETQYF. This sequence joins TRBV7-9 and TRBJ2-5, with 9 bases identical to TRBD1. Germline V gives CDR1 SEHNR, CDR2 FQNEAQ (reference sequence). V gave up 6 bases and J gave up 1 base; unmatched junction bases: 15. The CDR3 sequence is 18 residues long.

V and J are TRBV4-3 and TRBJ2-1; either TRBD1 or TRBD2 may supply D (5 bases each). Germline values: CDR1 LGHNA, CDR2 YSLEER. Trimming shortened V by 1 base and J by 9 bases, and 10 bases separated the two germline ends. This CDR3 is 13 amino acids long. CDR3 residues: CASSQGRGGEQFF. CDR3 in DNA: TGCGCCAGCAGCCAAGGACGGGGCGGTGAGCAGTTCTTC.

The V and J genes are TRBV18 and TRBJ2-3, with no clear D. Germline-derived CDR1 and CDR2 are KGHSH and LQKENI. The CDR3 has 13 amino acids. The V end was cut by 3 bases, the J end by 4 bases, with 8 bases between. CDR3 DNA: TGTGCCAGCTCACCGCCGTTCGCAGATACGCAGTATTTT. Translated: CASSPPFADTQYF.

The chain combines TRBV12-3 or TRBV12-4 with TRBJ2-1, with 12 positions matching TRBD1. The ends lost 5 bases at V and 5 bases at J; junction bases unmatched: 13. CDR3 length: 18 amino acids. In DNA, the CDR3 is TGTGCCAGCAGTGTCCCCGGGACAGGGGGCGGGGGTCACAATGAGCAGTTCTTC. Amino acids: CASSVPGTGGGGHNEQFF.

This chain links TRBV27 with TRBJ2-1, with D unresolved. In germline, CDR1 is MNHEY, CDR2 SMNVEV (reference sequence). Trimming removed 5 bases at V and 0 bases at J, with 8 bases between. The CDR3 has 14 amino acids. The CDR3 nucleotides are TGTGCCAGCAGTCGGCAGGTCTCCTACAATGAGCAGTTCTTC. Its translation: CASSRQVSYNEQFF.